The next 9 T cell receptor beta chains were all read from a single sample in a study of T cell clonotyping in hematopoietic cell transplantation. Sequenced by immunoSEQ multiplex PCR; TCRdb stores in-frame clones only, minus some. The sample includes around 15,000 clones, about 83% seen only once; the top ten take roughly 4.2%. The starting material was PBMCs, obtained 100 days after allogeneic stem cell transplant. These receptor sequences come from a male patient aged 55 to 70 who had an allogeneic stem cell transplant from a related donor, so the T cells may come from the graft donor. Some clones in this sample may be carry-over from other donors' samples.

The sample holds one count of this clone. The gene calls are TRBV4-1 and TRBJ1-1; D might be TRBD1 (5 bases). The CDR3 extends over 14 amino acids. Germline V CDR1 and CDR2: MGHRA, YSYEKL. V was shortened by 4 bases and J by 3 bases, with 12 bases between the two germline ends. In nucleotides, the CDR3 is TGCGCCAGCAGCCTGGCTTGGGGGGACACTGAAGCTTTCTTT. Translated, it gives CASSLAWGDTEAFF.

This CDR3 is CASSSSQSTAQGVTYGYTF. The CDR3 region has the DNA TGTGCCAGCAGTTCCTCGCAGAGTACGGCGCAGGGAGTTACCTATGGCTACACCTTC. This sequence joins TRBV27 and TRBJ1-2, with D perhaps matching TRBD1 (5 bases). The CDR3 has 19 amino acids. Germline assignment: CDR1 MNHEY and CDR2 SMNVEV (reference sequence). The V end lost 4 bases, the J end lost 4 bases, and 28 bases lay between the germline ends.

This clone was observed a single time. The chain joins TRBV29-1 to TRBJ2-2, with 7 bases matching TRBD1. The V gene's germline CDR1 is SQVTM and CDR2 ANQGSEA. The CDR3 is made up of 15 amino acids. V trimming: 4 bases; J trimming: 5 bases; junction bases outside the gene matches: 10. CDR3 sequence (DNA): TGCAGCGTTGTTTTTATGGGACAGACGACCGGGGAGCTGTTTTTT. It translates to CSVVFMGQTTGELFF.

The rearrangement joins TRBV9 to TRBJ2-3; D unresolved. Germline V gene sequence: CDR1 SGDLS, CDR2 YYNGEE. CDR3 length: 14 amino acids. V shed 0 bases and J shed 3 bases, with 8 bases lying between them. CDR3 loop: CASSVGDPTDTQYF. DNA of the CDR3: TGTGCCAGCAGCGTAGGTGACCCTACAGATACGCAGTATTTT.

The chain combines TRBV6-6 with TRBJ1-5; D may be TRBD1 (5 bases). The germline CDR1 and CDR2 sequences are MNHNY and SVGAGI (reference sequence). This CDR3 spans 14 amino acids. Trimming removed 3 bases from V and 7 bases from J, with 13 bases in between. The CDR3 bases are TGTGCCAGCAGTTATCTACGGGGCGACCAGCCCCAGCATTTT. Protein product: CASSYLRGDQPQHF.

CDR3: CASSAPGQGANEQFF. The CDR3 DNA reads TGTGCCAGCAGCGCACCGGGACAGGGGGCCAATGAGCAGTTCTTC. The genes are TRBV5-6 and TRBJ2-1; TRBD1 aligns across 12 bases. Germline-derived CDR1 and CDR2 are SGHDT and YYEEEE. The CDR3 is 15 residues long. With V trimmed by 4 bases and J by 6 bases, 5 bases remained unmatched.

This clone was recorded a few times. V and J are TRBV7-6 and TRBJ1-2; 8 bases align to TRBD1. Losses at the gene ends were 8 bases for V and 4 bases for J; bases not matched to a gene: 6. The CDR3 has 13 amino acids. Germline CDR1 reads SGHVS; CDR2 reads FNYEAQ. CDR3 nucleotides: TGTGCCAGCGGCTCACAGGGGGGCTATGGCTACACCTTC. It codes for CASGSQGGYGYTF.

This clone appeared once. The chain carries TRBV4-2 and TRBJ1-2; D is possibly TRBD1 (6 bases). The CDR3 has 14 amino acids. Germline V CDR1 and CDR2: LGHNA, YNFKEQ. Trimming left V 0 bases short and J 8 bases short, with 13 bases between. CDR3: CASSQDPGVRGYTF. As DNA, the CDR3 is TGTGCCAGCAGCCAAGATCCAGGGGTCCGGGGCTACACCTTC.

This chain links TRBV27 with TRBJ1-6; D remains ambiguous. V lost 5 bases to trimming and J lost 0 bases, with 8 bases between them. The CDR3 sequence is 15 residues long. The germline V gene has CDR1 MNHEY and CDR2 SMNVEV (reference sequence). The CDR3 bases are TGTGCCAGCAGTCCCAAGAGCTCCTATAATTCACCCCTCCACTTT. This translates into CASSPKSSYNSPLHF.